The next 24 T cell receptor beta chains were all read from a single sample in a study of T cells in Graves' hyperthyroidism and ophthalmopathy. TCR beta CDR3 regions were amplified from RNA. The HTBI primer set was used in a first-round RT-PCR of the TCR CDR3. TCRdb used MiXCR to reprocess the multiplex PCR reads, holding one entry per CDR3 protein. This sample yields around 700,000 distinct CDR3 sequences, of which about 35% are seen a single time; less than 35% belongs to the top ten. Material: blood. The receptor set was obtained from a woman aged 35 to 49 with Graves' hyperthyroidism.

Notes on this clonotype: One end of the junction does not line up with germline, which may come from a read error. The chain is built from TRBV12-3 or TRBV12-4 and TRBJ1-4; D is possibly TRBD1 (6 bases). The CDR3 consists of 16 residues. This CDR3 is CAISDGGANSNEKLFF. DNA of the CDR3: TGTGCCATCAGTGATGGGGGCGCAAATTCTAATGAAAAACTGTTTTTT.

Comments on this clonotype: A much more abundant neighbour one base away suggests this may be a read error. DNA of the CDR3: TGTGCCGGCAGCGGGAGGGGCCCCTATGGCTACACCTTC. Encoded protein: CAGSGRGPYGYTF. The chain couples TRBV7-6 to TRBJ1-2, with D possibly matching TRBD1 (5 bases). The germline CDR1 and CDR2 sequences are SGHVS and FNYEAQ. The CDR3 is 13 amino acids. Full variable domain (remainder filled in from reference TRBV7-6 and TRBJ1-2): GAGVSQSPRYKVTKRGQDVALRCDPISGHVSLYWYRQALGQGPEFLTYFNYEAQQDKSGLPNDRFSAERPEGSISTLTIQRTEQRDSAMYRCAGSGRGPYGYTFGSGTRLTVV.

This clonotype came up a few times. This chain links TRBV4-3 with TRBJ2-7, with 9 bases aligning to TRBD2. Unmatched junction bases numbered 4, after V lost 0 bases and J lost 1 base. The CDR3 is made up of 16 amino acids. Germline V gene data show CDR1 as LGHNA and CDR2 as YSLEER. In DNA, the CDR3 is TGCGCCAGCAGCCAAGAACCTAGCGGGACTTCCTACGAGCAGTACTTC. Translation: CASSQEPSGTSYEQYF.

V is TRBV29-1 and J is TRBJ2-5; TRBD2 aligns across 8 bases. CDR1 SQVTM and CDR2 ANQGSEA come from the germline V gene. The junction had 8 bases not matched to a gene; V was cut back by 6 bases and J by 5 bases. This CDR3 contains 13 residues. The CDR3 nucleotides are TGCAGCGTCCCGGGAGGGGTCGGGGAGACCCAGTACTTC. Protein product: CSVPGGVGETQYF.

For this clonotype: A much larger clone sits a single nucleotide away, making a read error possible. The chain is built from TRBV10-3 and TRBJ2-5; 8 bases fit TRBD2. Per the germline V gene, CDR1 is ENHRY and CDR2 is SYGVKD. The CDR3 is made up of 13 amino acids. V was clipped by 3 bases and J by 9 bases; unmatched bases: 6. The CDR3 protein is CAISDLGREAQYF. For the CDR3, the DNA is TGTGCCATCAGTGATTTAGGGCGGGAGGCCCAGTACTTC.

This clonotype was seen more than once but under ten times. V gene TRBV5-4 combines with J gene TRBJ2-7; D not resolved. The CDR3 consists of 14 residues. V was shortened by 3 bases and J by 4 bases, with 14 bases between the two germline ends. Germline CDR1 is SGHNT and CDR2 is YYREEE (reference sequence). In nucleotides, the CDR3 is TGTGCCAGCAGCTCGGGCCCCACAATTTACGAGCAGTACTTC. This encodes CASSSGPTIYEQYF.

The chain is built from TRBV5-1 and TRBJ2-5; a possible D gene is TRBD2 (6 bases). The CDR3 contains 14 residues. The V end was cut by 4 bases, the J end by 0 bases, with 10 bases between. From germline, CDR1 is SGHRS and CDR2 YFSETQ. The CDR3 DNA follows: TGCGCCAGCAGCGTAGCGGCGTACCAAGAGACCCAGTACTTC. Its translation is CASSVAAYQETQYF.

This clonotype has only a few counts. The chain couples TRBV12-3 or TRBV12-4 to TRBJ1-5; D is ambiguous. Between the trimmed V and J ends, which lost 3 bases and 7 bases, there was a span of 7 bases. The CDR3 runs to 12 residues. The CDR3 here is CASSFPRQPQHF. The DNA for the CDR3 is TGTGCCAGCAGTTTCCCAAGACAGCCCCAGCATTTT.

The J gene is TRBJ2-7, the V gene TRBV7-2; D could derive from TRBD1 or TRBD2 (5 bases each). Germline CDR1 reads SGHTA; CDR2 reads FQGNSA. Trimming cost V 4 bases and J 0 bases, with 16 bases left between them. The CDR3 runs 16 residues. The CDR3 loop is CASSYRGRGFSYEQYF. CDR3 DNA sequence: TGTGCCAGCAGCTACCGGGGACGAGGGTTCTCCTACGAGCAGTACTTC.

This clonotype was detected ten times or more. J is TRBJ2-5 and V is TRBV7-2; 7 positions agree with TRBD1. Germline V gives CDR1 SGHTA, CDR2 FQGNSA. V shed 5 bases and J 1 base; nucleotides not matched to a gene: 7. The CDR3 spans 15 residues. CDR3 protein: CASSPLGQAQETQYF. CDR3 DNA sequence: TGTGCCAGCAGCCCGCTCGGACAGGCCCAAGAGACCCAGTACTTC.

The chain combines TRBV28 with TRBJ1-2, with a tentative D call TRBD1 (6 bases). CDR1 and CDR2 from the germline V gene are MDHEN and SYDVKM. Trimming took 4 bases from V and 5 from J, leaving 11 bases between them. The CDR3 runs 13 residues. The CDR3 spells CASSSQGKYGYTF. CDR3 nucleotides: TGTGCCAGCAGTTCTCAGGGGAAGTATGGCTACACCTTC.

This clonotype was seen a few times. The V call is TRBV20-1, the J call TRBJ2-1; 10 bases agree with TRBD2. CDR1 and CDR2 from the germline V gene are DFQATT and SNEGSKA (reference sequence). The V gene end was trimmed by 5 bases and the J gene end by 7 bases; junction bases not matched to a gene: 2. The CDR3 is made up of 12 amino acids. The CDR3 loop is CSAGGLANEQFF. In DNA form, the CDR3 reads TGCAGTGCTGGGGGACTAGCGAATGAGCAGTTCTTC.

The J gene is TRBJ1-1, the V gene TRBV12-3 or TRBV12-4; D is undetermined. Trimming took 5 bases from V and 0 from J, leaving 16 bases between them. The CDR3 contains 16 residues. Here the CDR3 reads CASSPPQAAMNTEAFF. The CDR3 DNA follows: TGTGCCAGCAGTCCCCCCCAGGCCGCCATGAACACTGAAGCTTTCTTT.

About this clonotype itself: Given a much more abundant clone one base away, this may be a read error. This chain joins TRBV12-5 and TRBJ2-7; weak D call: TRBD1 (5 bases). Germline V gene data show CDR1 as LGHNT and CDR2 as FRNRAP. CDR3 length: 14 amino acids. CDR3 loop: CASIPRENSYEQHF. In DNA, the CDR3 is TGTGCCAGCATTCCCAGGGAAAACTCCTACGAGCAGCACTTC.

This rearrangement joins TRBV29-1 to TRBJ1-1; 8 bases fit TRBD1. With 6 bases clipped from V and 1 base from J, the junction kept 7 bases outside the gene matches. Germline V gene data show CDR1 as SQVTM and CDR2 as ANQGSEA. The CDR3 is made up of 14 amino acids. The CDR3 DNA reads as TGCAGCGTAGGACAGGGAGACACGAACACTGAAGCTTTCTTT. It codes for CSVGQGDTNTEAFF.

As for this clonotype: Since a much larger clone is just one base distant, this may be a read error. This rearrangement joins TRBV20-1 to TRBJ1-1; D is ambiguous. The CDR3 runs to 12 residues. The V gene's germline CDR1 is DFQATT and CDR2 SNEGSKA (reference sequence). CDR3 loop: CIENRDSGEAFF. In DNA form, the CDR3 reads TGCATTGAGAATCGGGATTCGGGTGAAGCTTTCTTT.

There are many counts of this clonotype. The chain joins TRBV10-3 to TRBJ1-2; TRBD1 aligns across 9 bases. Germline V lookup: CDR1 ENHRY, CDR2 SYGVKD. This CDR3 has 16 residues. The trim removed 0 bases at V and 1 base at J, leaving 3 bases unmatched. The CDR3 here is CAISESRQGDNYGYTF. CDR3 DNA: TGTGCCATCAGTGAGTCGCGACAGGGGGATAACTATGGCTACACCTTC.

This clonotype came up once. The rearrangement links TRBV9 to TRBJ2-5; D is perhaps TRBD1 (5 bases). Germline CDR1 is SGDLS and CDR2 is YYNGEE. Trimming took 0 bases from V and 4 from J, leaving 13 bases between them. The CDR3 spans 15 residues. The CDR3 region is CASSVAPGSVETQYF. The CDR3 DNA is TGTGCCAGCAGCGTAGCCCCAGGGTCAGTAGAGACCCAGTACTTC.

This chain links TRBV5-1 with TRBJ2-3; D unresolved. The CDR3 spans 12 residues. The germline gives CDR1 SGHRS, CDR2 YFSETQ. V lost 5 bases and J lost 8, with 12 bases in between. CDR3 DNA: TGCGCCAGCAGAGGGCAGCGCGGTACGCAGTATTTT. Encoded protein: CASRGQRGTQYF. Complete variable domain (other parts from reference TRBV5-1 and TRBJ2-3): KAGVTQTPRYLIKTRGQQVTLSCSPISGHRSVSWYQQTPGQGLQFLFEYFSETQRNKGNFPGRFSGRQFSNSRSEMNVSTLELGDSALYLCASRGQRGTQYFGPGTRLTVL.

The chain has TRBV25-1 and TRBJ2-2, with 7 bases identical to TRBD1. This CDR3 region has 15 residues. Germline CDR1 reads MGHDK; CDR2 reads SYGVNS. The J segment lost 7 bases and the V segment lost 6 bases, leaving 11 bases of the junction unmatched. CDR3 region: CASRPETGDLGELFF. CDR3 DNA sequence: TGTGCCAGCAGACCGGAAACAGGGGATCTCGGGGAGCTGTTTTTT.

Comment on this clonotype: Given the absence of the conserved phenylalanine or tryptophan at the CDR3 end, a read error is likely. The chain has TRBV7-2 and TRBJ2-2; TRBD2 aligns across 12 bases. CDR3 length: 16 residues. Unmatched junction bases numbered 6, after V lost 4 bases and J lost 6 bases. Germline CDR1 is SGHTA and CDR2 is FQGNSA. The chain's CDR3 is CASSSSSGGASGELFS. In DNA form, the CDR3 reads TGTGCCAGCAGCTCCTCTAGCGGGGGGGCCTCCGGGGAGCTGTTTTCT.

CDR3: CASSYRARLNTEAFF. The DNA of the CDR3 is TGTGCCAGCAGTTACAGGGCACGCCTAAACACTGAAGCTTTCTTT. The rearrangement uses TRBV6-5 and TRBJ1-1; no definite D call. In germline, CDR1 is MNHEY, CDR2 SVGAGI. This CDR3 has 15 residues. Trimming took 2 bases from V and 2 from J, leaving 12 bases between them.

The genes are TRBV4-3 and TRBJ2-2; either TRBD1 or TRBD2 may fit D (5 bases each). Germline V gene data show CDR1 as LGHNA and CDR2 as YSLEER. The CDR3 totals 17 residues. V lost 0 bases and J 2 bases, leaving 13 bases between the germline ends. The CDR3 loop reads CASSQDRGATNTGELFF. DNA of the CDR3: TGCGCCAGCAGCCAAGACCGGGGCGCAACCAACACCGGGGAGCTGTTTTTT.

This clonotype has at least ten counts. CDR3 in DNA: TGTGCCAGCAGCTTAGATCCTTACGCGACAGGGGAAGCTTTCTTT. This codes for CASSLDPYATGEAFF. The V and J genes are TRBV7-9 and TRBJ1-1, with 7 bases fitting TRBD1. Germline V gene lookup returns CDR1 SEHNR and CDR2 FQNEAQ (reference sequence). The ends lost 1 base at V and 8 bases at J; junction bases unmatched: 10. The CDR3 covers 15 residues.